The rows below give T cell receptor beta chains drawn from one sample of a study of cytomegalovirus exposure and HLA in healthy donors. Sequencing was performed with immunoSEQ multiplex PCR; in TCRdb, only in-frame clones are kept and a portion is missing. The table lists about 190,000 clones, 65% to 75% of them singletons. The sequenced material came from PBMCs. The receptors originated from a man aged 25 to 40 in good health and CMV-seropositive. Both conserved end residues are part of each CDR3. D genes are given only for firm matches. Not every row has a clone size; where given, it reads once, few, many or a size class.

clone_size j_call v_call d_call cdr3_nt cdr3_aa
NA TRBJ1-1 TRBV4-1 NA TGCGCCAGCAGCCAAGGTGGCGGGGGCACTGAAGCTTTCTTT CASSQGGGGTEAFF
NA TRBJ2-5 TRBV11-2 TRBD2 TGTGCCAGCAGCTTACTAGCGGGAACGCGTTCCCAAGAGACCCAGTACTTC CASSLLAGTRSQETQYF
NA TRBJ2-3 TRBV28 TRBD1 TGTGCCAGTAGGTCGGGACAGGGGTTTGTGGATACGCAGTATTTT CASRSGQGFVDTQYF
NA TRBJ2-1 TRBV10-3 NA TGTGCCATCAATGGCGGGCAATCTCCTTCCTACAATGAGCAGTTCTTC CAINGGQSPSYNEQFF
NA TRBJ2-2 TRBV2 NA TGTGCCAGCAGGCGCGGTGGCGGAACCACCGGGGAGCTGTTTTTT CASRRGGGTTGELFF
NA TRBJ2-2 TRBV7-3 TRBD2 TGTGCCAGCAGCGCCCGGGGAGGGAAAGAGCTGTTTTTT CASSARGGKELFF
NA TRBJ2-7 TRBV5-4 NA TGTGCCAGCACCTCCGGGCCAGGGGCTAGGGAGCAGTACTTC CASTSGPGAREQYF
NA TRBJ2-3 TRBV29-1 TRBD2 TGCAGCGTCGGACTAGCGGGGAGCACAGATACGCAGTATTTT CSVGLAGSTDTQYF
NA TRBJ2-4 TRBV4-3 NA TGCGCCAGCAGCCAAGATCGGTTTAGTTTCAACATTCAGTACTTC CASSQDRFSFNIQYF
few TRBJ2-7 TRBV9 TRBD1 TGTGCCAGCAGCCCAATTTACAGGGGGCTCGAGCAGTACTTC CASSPIYRGLEQYF
NA TRBJ1-5 TRBV19 NA TGTGCCAGTACCCCTGGAGGGACGGGGGGTAGTCAGCCCCAGCATTTT CASTPGGTGGSQPQHF
NA TRBJ1-4 TRBV25-1 NA TGTGCCAGCAGTGAATGGGGGGGCCAGGAAAAACTGTTTTTT CASSEWGGQEKLFF
few TRBJ1-3 TRBV5-4 TRBD1 TGTGCCAGCAACAGACAGGGATCTGGAAACACCATATATTTT CASNRQGSGNTIYF
NA TRBJ2-7 TRBV7-6 NA TGTGCCAGCAGCTTGGGGGAGGCCGTCTACGAGCAGTACTTC CASSLGEAVYEQYF
NA TRBJ2-3 TRBV9 NA TGTGCCAGCAGCGCACCCCCCGGAGGAGGCGGTACGCAGTATTTT CASSAPPGGGGTQYF
NA TRBJ2-6 TRBV9 NA TGTGCCAGCAGCGGAACCGGGGTATCCTCTGGGGCCAACGTCCTGACTTTC CASSGTGVSSGANVLTF
few TRBJ1-2 TRBV20-1 NA TGCAGTGCGTGGCAGGGTGGCTACACCTTC CSAWQGGYTF
NA TRBJ2-3 TRBV9 NA TGTGCCAGCAGCGTAGCGGGGGTATACACAGATACGCAGTATTTT CASSVAGVYTDTQYF
NA TRBJ1-1 TRBV5-5 NA TGTGCCAGCAGCTTCGGGGGTCCTGGCACTGAAGCTTTCTTT CASSFGGPGTEAFF
NA TRBJ2-7 TRBV7-2 TRBD1 TGTGCCAGCAGTGTCGGACAGGGAGGAAACGAGCAGTACTTC CASSVGQGGNEQYF
NA TRBJ2-4 TRBV19 NA TGTGCCAGTAGTATCCCCAGGGAAGGGGGTTCGGCCATAGCCAAAAACATTCAGTACTTC CASSIPREGGSAIAKNIQYF
once TRBJ2-7 TRBV28 TRBD2 TGTGCCAGCCGGTTTAGCGGGAGTCTCTACGAGCAGTACTTC CASRFSGSLYEQYF
few TRBJ2-3 TRBV6-5 NA TGTGCCAGCAGTCCCTTAGCGCCACGCACAGATACGCAGTATTTT CASSPLAPRTDTQYF
few TRBJ2-1 TRBV11-3 NA TGTGCCAGCAGCTTGGGAGGCACCTACAATGAGCAGTTCTTC CASSLGGTYNEQFF
NA TRBJ1-1 TRBV13 NA TGTGCCAGCAGCTTTTTGTTGCGCACTGAAGCTTTCTTT CASSFLLRTEAFF
NA TRBJ2-7 TRBV27 TRBD1 TGTGCCAGCAGTTTTCTTACCCGACAGGGGCTTTTAGAGCAGTACTTC CASSFLTRQGLLEQYF
NA TRBJ1-4 TRBV15 TRBD1 TGTGCCACCACCGGGGACAGGGCTAATGAAAAACTGTTTTTT CATTGDRANEKLFF
NA TRBJ1-5 TRBV19 TRBD1 TGTGCCAGTAGCGGACAGGGGGCAAGGCAGCCCCAGCATTTT CASSGQGARQPQHF
NA TRBJ1-5 TRBV5-1 NA TGCGCCAGCAGCCCCGCCCAGGGCGATCAGCCCCAGCATTTT CASSPAQGDQPQHF
NA TRBJ2-5 TRBV9 TRBD1 TGTGCCAGCAGCCCACCACAGGGGGAGGAGACCCAGTACTTC CASSPPQGEETQYF
NA TRBJ1-3 TRBV28 NA TGTGCCAGCAGTCCCCCCGACAGAAGCTCTGGAAACACCATATATTTT CASSPPDRSSGNTIYF
NA TRBJ2-7 TRBV12-5 TRBD1 TGTGCTAGTGGCCCAGGGACAGCCGAGCAGTACTTC CASGPGTAEQYF
NA TRBJ2-3 TRBV29-1 NA TGCAGCGTCCAAGGGGGCACAGATACGCAGTATTTT CSVQGGTDTQYF
NA TRBJ1-2 TRBV14 NA TGTGCCAGCAGCCTATATACTAACTATGGCTACACCTTC CASSLYTNYGYTF
few TRBJ1-6 TRBV18 NA TGTGCCAGCTCACCAGGGGCGGGGAATTCACCCCTCCACTTT CASSPGAGNSPLHF
NA TRBJ2-3 TRBV5-1 TRBD1 TGCGCCAGCAGCTCGCGGGACAGGGGAGATACGCAGTATTTT CASSSRDRGDTQYF
NA TRBJ1-2 TRBV13 NA TGTGCCAGCAGCTCAACCCCAGGGATCTCTAACTATGGCTACACCTTC CASSSTPGISNYGYTF
NA TRBJ1-3 TRBV7-2 NA TGTGCCAGCAGCGCACAGGAGTACGGAAACACCATATATTTT CASSAQEYGNTIYF
NA TRBJ2-7 TRBV4-3 NA TGCGCCAGCAGCCAACAACTTAAAGAGCAGTACTTC CASSQQLKEQYF
NA TRBJ2-5 TRBV2 TRBD1 TGTGCCAGCAGCGGAGACAGGGGGCCTGGGGAGACCCAGTACTTC CASSGDRGPGETQYF
NA TRBJ1-2 TRBV27 TRBD1 TGTGCCAGCAGCCCACAGGGGCCGAGCTATGGCTACACCTTC CASSPQGPSYGYTF
NA TRBJ1-1 TRBV6-5 NA TGTGCCAGCAGTAATACAGGGTTAAGCACTGAAGCTTTCTTT CASSNTGLSTEAFF
NA TRBJ2-7 TRBV6-5 NA TGTGCCAGCAGCCCGAACAGGGACGAGCAGTACTTC CASSPNRDEQYF
NA TRBJ1-1 TRBV6-5 NA TGTGCCAGCAGATCCCACCCTGAGACAGGTGGGGCAGCTTTCTTT CASRSHPETGGAAFF
NA TRBJ2-5 TRBV11-3 NA TGTGCCAGCCCCATAGTCGGACACGACCAAGAGACCCAGTACTTC CASPIVGHDQETQYF
NA TRBJ2-4 TRBV23-1 TRBD2 TGCGCCAGCAGTCAATTAGCGGGAGGAGGCAAAAACATTCAGTACTTC CASSQLAGGGKNIQYF
NA TRBJ2-1 TRBV4-2 TRBD2 TGTGCCAGCAGCCAAAGTCTAGCGGCCTCCTACAATGAGCAGTTCTTC CASSQSLAASYNEQFF
NA TRBJ1-4 TRBV4-3 TRBD1 TGCGCCAGCAGCCAGGGACAGGGTGATGAAAAACTGTTTTTT CASSQGQGDEKLFF
NA TRBJ2-1 TRBV5-1 TRBD2 TGCGCCAGCAGCCTCGGGACTAGCGGGATGAATGAGCAGTTCTTC CASSLGTSGMNEQFF
NA TRBJ1-2 TRBV7-9 TRBD1 TGTGCCAGCAGCGGACAGGGGAACTATGGCTACACCTTC CASSGQGNYGYTF
NA TRBJ1-2 TRBV10-3 NA TGTGCCATCAGTGAGTTCGACTCTTCTGGCTACACCTTC CAISEFDSSGYTF
NA TRBJ1-2 TRBV27 TRBD1 TGTGCCAGCAGTTGGGGACAGGGACCCTATGGCTACACCTTC CASSWGQGPYGYTF